Listed here are 10 T cell receptor beta chains from one sample, sequenced in a study of sequential checkpoint blockade in melanoma (dated by TCRdb to the late 2010s). Libraries came from the immunoSEQ multiplex PCR assay. In its TCRdb copy, this immuneACCESS table keeps in-frame sequences only and misses some clones. Where compared with another copy, unresolved V genes explain less than half of these, and the others have no known cause. The sample table contains about 13,000 clones; only one count was recorded for roughly four fifths of them. The ten largest clones represent 27% of the sample. Per the publication, the treatment or condition label means: randomized to nivolumab then ipilimumab (arm A) or the reverse (arm B). Sample: CD8+ T cells sorted from blood (inferred from file names), taken from a patient given nivolumab and ipilimumab in sequence. The receptor set was obtained from a human donor with melanoma.

This clone has only one observation. CDR3 sequence (DNA): TGTGCCAGCAGCTTCCGACTAGCGGGCGACACCGGGGAGCTGTTTTTT. Protein sequence: CASSFRLAGDTGELFF. The chain is built from TRBV7-9 and TRBJ2-2; TRBD2 matches at 10 bases. Germline CDR1 and CDR2: SEHNR and FQNEAQ (reference sequence). This CDR3 is built from 16 residues. Losses at the gene ends were 3 bases for V and 3 bases for J; bases not matched to a gene: 4.

The chain joins TRBV7-6 to TRBJ2-7, with D tentatively TRBD1 (5 bases). The V gene's germline CDR1 is SGHVS and CDR2 FNYEAQ. Trimming cost V 8 bases and J 4 bases, with 12 bases left between them. The CDR3 sequence is 12 residues long. The CDR3 DNA follows: TGTGCCAGCGGGGCTACCCGGTACGAGCAGTACTTC. As protein: CASGATRYEQYF. Supplemented by reference TRBV7-6 and TRBJ2-7, the full variable domain reads GAGVSQSPRYKVTKRGQDVALRCDPISGHVSLYWYRQALGQGPEFLTYFNYEAQQDKSGLPNDRFSAERPEGSISTLTIQRTEQRDSAMYRCASGATRYEQYFGPGTRLTVT.

V usage is TRBV27 and J usage is TRBJ2-7; a possible D gene is TRBD1 (5 bases). The germline gives CDR1 MNHEY, CDR2 SMNVEV (reference sequence). This CDR3 region has 13 residues. The V gene lost 3 bases and the J gene lost 3 bases, with 9 bases spanning the gap. The CDR3: CASSLTENYEQYF. The CDR3 region has the DNA TGTGCCAGCAGTTTGACAGAGAACTACGAGCAGTACTTC.

This chain connects TRBV11-3 to TRBJ2-4, with TRBD1 matching 8 bases. This CDR3 has 15 residues. CDR1 SGHNT and CDR2 YENEEA come from the germline V gene. V dropped 4 bases and J dropped 4; count of bases not matched to a gene: 6. The CDR3 bases are TGTGCCAGCAGCTCTTCAGGGGGCCCAAAAAACATTCAGTACTTC. It encodes CASSSSGGPKNIQYF. Full variable domain (missing parts from reference TRBV11-3 and TRBJ2-4): EAGVVQSPRYKIIEKKQPVAFWCNPISGHNTLYWYLQNLGQGPELLIRYENEEAVDDSQLPKDRFSAERLKGVDSTLKIQPAELGDSAVYLCASSSSGGPKNIQYFGAGTRLSVL.

The chain joins TRBV10-2 to TRBJ2-7; TRBD2 agrees at 9 bases. Germline V gene sequence: CDR1 WSHSY, CDR2 SAAADI. The CDR3 length is 16 residues. V trimming: 6 bases; J trimming: 6 bases; junction bases outside the gene matches: 15. The CDR3 spells CASSPDGGREGLEQYF. In DNA, the CDR3 is TGCGCCAGCAGCCCCGACGGCGGGCGGGAGGGGCTCGAGCAGTACTTC.

The chain employs TRBV27 and TRBJ2-7, with D possibly TRBD1 on 5 matching bases. CDR3 size: 14 residues. The germline V gene has CDR1 MNHEY and CDR2 SMNVEV (reference sequence). Trimming removed 2 bases from V and 1 base from J, with 9 bases in between. The CDR3 protein is CASSLQGASYEQYF. In DNA, the CDR3 is TGTGCCAGCAGTTTACAGGGTGCGTCCTACGAGCAGTACTTC.

The chain couples TRBV9 to TRBJ2-1; 8 bases are a match to TRBD2. This CDR3 spans 15 amino acids. V lost 3 bases, J lost 7 bases, and 9 bases stayed unmatched. Germline V gene lookup returns CDR1 SGDLS and CDR2 YYNGEE. Here the CDR3 reads CASSERGGLGNEQFF. The CDR3 DNA sequence: TGTGCCAGCAGCGAACGGGGGGGCCTGGGGAATGAGCAGTTCTTC.

This clone was seen more than once but under ten times. This chain uses TRBV19 with TRBJ1-2; a weak D match, TRBD1 (5 bases). Trimming cost V 3 bases and J 7 bases, with 12 bases left between them. CDR3 size: 13 residues. The germline V gene has CDR1 LNHDA and CDR2 SQIVND (reference sequence). The chain's CDR3 is CASSIRQWVGYTF. In DNA, the CDR3 is TGTGCCAGTAGTATTAGACAGTGGGTTGGCTACACCTTC.

This clone came up a few times. This sequence joins TRBV10-2 and TRBJ2-1, with a possible D match to TRBD2 (5 bases). The V end lost 6 bases, the J end lost 5 bases, and 14 bases lay between the germline ends. This CDR3 is 14 amino acids long. The germline CDR1 and CDR2 sequences are WSHSY and SAAADI. The CDR3 sequence is CASRPLANHNEQFF. The CDR3 DNA sequence: TGCGCCAGCAGACCCCTAGCTAACCACAATGAGCAGTTCTTC.

The CDR3 sequence is CAILIGGELFF. In nucleotides, the CDR3 is TGTGCCATCTTAATCGGCGGGGAGCTGTTTTTT. The chain links TRBV10-3 to TRBJ2-2; D remains unclear. V lost 8 bases and J 7 bases, leaving 8 bases between the germline ends. CDR1 ENHRY and CDR2 SYGVKD come from the germline V gene. There are 11 residues in the CDR3.